The clone carrying this T cell receptor (beta chain) was seen repeatedly, ten times or more. The data are from a study of patients and donors after allogeneic stem cell transplantation. TCRdb reprocessed the RT-PCR reads with MiXCR, giving one entry per CDR3 protein. In the table there are around 240,000 distinct CDR3 sequences, 14% of which are singletons. V lost 3 bases and J lost 4, with 9 bases in between. This CDR3 spans 14 amino acids. The chain employs TRBV12-3 or TRBV12-4 and TRBJ2-2; either TRBD1 or TRBD2 may fit D (5 bases each). This TCR was recovered from a human donor who was either an allogeneic HSCT recipient or a stem cell or donor lymphocyte infusion donor (not recorded which). It is not recorded whose cells these are; they may come from a transplant donor. The sample taken for sequencing was blood, either unsorted or a sorted T cell fraction (not recorded which). CDR3 sequence reads: CASSLVGGTGELFF. CDR3 DNA sequence: TGTGCCAGCAGTTTGGTTGGGGGCACCGGGGAGCTGTTTTTT.